This T cell receptor beta chain is drawn from a study of T cell responses to AZD1222 COVID-19 vaccine. Findings and limits, study-wide: Researchers report vaccine-associated CD4 TCRs spanning spike, with dominance at 160-218 and 743-854. In a largely white British group with more females than males, clonal diversity was possibly underestimated. There were repertoire samples only from the period after the peak T cell response.

The length of the CDR3 is 15 residues. V trimming: 8 bases; J trimming: 8 bases; junction bases outside the gene matches: 15. Per germline, CDR1 MGHDK and CDR2 SYGVNS. A remark on this clone: Its target is unknown.

The study pooled second doses at about 4 or about 12 weeks. Sequenced by immunoSEQ multiplex PCR; TCRdb stores in-frame clones only, minus some. This table has tens of thousands of clones, around nine tenths appearing once. The chain recombines TRBV25-1 with TRBJ2-1; 7 bases match TRBD2. This receptor was taken from an adult who received the AZD1222 COVID-19 vaccine. Sequenced here: peripheral blood, sampled 28 days after the second AZD1222 dose. CDR3 nucleotides: TGTGCCAGCGGGGGACGGGCGCGGGAGAACTATGAGCAGTTCTTC. This sequence encodes CASGGRARENYEQFF.